This TCR beta chain derives from a study of shared clonotypes between healthy human individuals. Repertoires were generated with immunoSEQ multiplex PCR, while TCRdb's copy carries only in-frame clones and drops some. Found here are some 2,500,000 clones, over 85% of them singletons; the top ten hold 0.36%. Donors included only healthy HIV-negative adults lacking recent acute infections or vaccinations. Every contributor of samples was a Caucasian grown-up residing in Nashville, Tennessee. CDR1 KGHSH and CDR2 LQKENI come from the germline V gene. The CDR3 totals 15 residues. Trimming at V came to 0 bases and at J to 6 bases, leaving 2 bases not matched to a gene. Note on this clone: As yet, its antigen is unknown.

Study-level results: The rarefaction results pointed to incomplete sorted-subset sequencing despite large depth. All-four-donor shared clonotypes had higher generation probabilities than non-shared clonotypes did.

This TCR derives from a man aged 18 to 30 in good health. Some clones in this sample may be carry-over from other donors' samples. The sequenced material came from naive CD4+ T cells from PBMCs. Subset given: CD45RA+ positively selected. The gene calls are TRBV18 and TRBJ2-3; 11 nucleotides agree with TRBD2. CDR3 region: CASSPPSGRGDTQYF. CDR3 bases: TGTGCCAGCTCACCACCTAGCGGGAGGGGCGATACGCAGTATTTT.